A selection of T cell receptor beta chains follows, all from one sample in a study of vaccination and CD4 T cells after COVID-19. Which antigens these TCRs recognize remains unknown. TCRdb ran MiXCR on the PCR reads and lists one entry per CDR3 protein. In the table there are about 19,000 distinct CDR3 sequences, around two fifths of which are singletons. The sequences come from CD4+ T cells from blood, cultured in vitro, collected after SARS-CoV-2 vaccination. The receptors stem from a human donor who had recovered from COVID-19. CDR3s include the opening cysteine and the closing phenylalanine or tryptophan. D genes are given only for firm matches. A row's size may be missing; if present it is once, few, many or a size class.

TRBJ2-1	TRBV7-2	TRBD2	.	CASSLGVGLAGPPVEQFF	TGTGCCAGCAGCTTAGGAGTCGGACTAGCGGGCCCTCCGGTAGAGCAGTTCTTC
TRBJ2-3	TRBV7-9	.	once	CASSSGTYTDTQYF	TGTGCCAGCAGCTCAGGGACCTACACAGATACGCAGTATTTT
TRBJ1-1	TRBV11-2	.	few	CASSLRDKNTEAFF	TGTGCCAGCAGCCTCCGGGACAAGAACACTGAAGCTTTCTTT
TRBJ1-1	TRBV5-6	.	.	CASSFGGNTEAFF	TGTGCCAGCAGCTTCGGTGGGAACACTGAAGCTTTCTTT
TRBJ2-3	TRBV20-1	.	.	CSARDLSTSTDTQYF	TGCAGTGCTAGAGACCTTTCGACAAGCACAGATACGCAGTATTTT
TRBJ2-2	TRBV7-9	.	.	CASSLVPNQRGELFF	TGTGCCAGCAGCTTAGTTCCCAACCAACGGGGGGAGCTGTTTTTT
TRBJ1-2	TRBV18	.	.	CASSPLGPRNYGYTF	TGTGCCAGCTCACCATTAGGTCCGCGGAACTATGGCTACACCTTC
TRBJ1-1	TRBV20-1	.	few	CSAKVSGEGAFF	TGCAGTGCTAAGGTATCGGGCGAGGGAGCTTTCTTT
TRBJ1-4	TRBV20-1	.	few	CSAKTNRANEKLFF	TGCAGTGCGAAAACTAACAGGGCTAATGAAAAACTGTTTTTT
TRBJ2-7	TRBV6-5	.	few	CASSSDSYSYEQYF	TGTGCCAGCAGTTCTGACAGTTACTCCTACGAGCAGTACTTC
TRBJ1-6	TRBV19	.	few	CASQDQRDSPLHF	TGTGCCAGCCAAGACCAGCGGGATTCACCCCTCCACTTT
TRBJ2-1	TRBV5-1	TRBD2	.	CASSKTSGSYNEQFF	TGCGCCAGCAGCAAGACTAGCGGGAGCTACAATGAGCAGTTCTTC
TRBJ1-1	TRBV19	.	.	CASSPRGSGTEAFF	TGTGCCAGTAGTCCCCGGGGGAGTGGAACTGAAGCTTTCTTT
TRBJ2-1	TRBV20-1	.	.	CSAGYRDFYNEQFF	TGCAGTGCAGGCTATCGGGACTTCTACAATGAGCAGTTCTTC
TRBJ1-5	TRBV6-1	.	few	CASSEGSGSGQPQHF	TGTGCCAGCAGTGAAGGTTCGGGATCGGGTCAGCCCCAGCATTTT
TRBJ1-6	TRBV7-2	.	.	CASSLLLSPNSPLHF	TGTGCCAGCAGCTTACTACTTAGCCCTAATTCACCCCTCCACTTT
TRBJ1-5	TRBV10-3	.	.	CAISVGGNQPQHF	TGTGCCATCAGTGTTGGGGGGAATCAGCCCCAGCATTTT
TRBJ2-7	TRBV11-3	.	.	CASSLDQGQYF	TGTGCCAGCAGCTTAGACCAGGGGCAGTACTTC
TRBJ2-4	TRBV11-1	.	.	CASSLEGHLNIQYF	TGTGCCAGCAGCTTAGAGGGACATCTAAACATTCAGTACTTC
TRBJ1-2	TRBV5-1	.	few	CASSPDGNYGYTF	TGCGCCAGCAGTCCGGACGGAAACTATGGCTACACCTTC
TRBJ1-5	TRBV20-1	.	.	CSVFQGGVEPQHF	TGCAGTGTTTTCCAAGGGGGTGTTGAGCCCCAGCATTTT
TRBJ2-7	TRBV7-2	TRBD2	few	CASSAGRGYLYEQYF	TGTGCCAGCAGTGCTGGGAGGGGTTACCTATACGAGCAGTACTTC
TRBJ2-1	TRBV7-2	TRBD2	few	CASSPLAGAWYEQFF	TGTGCCAGCAGCCCCCTAGCGGGGGCCTGGTATGAGCAGTTCTTC
TRBJ2-5	TRBV6-1	.	.	CAVPTGGQETQYF	TGTGCTGTTCCGACTGGAGGACAAGAGACCCAGTACTTC
TRBJ1-5	TRBV28	.	few	CASSSQLGLWGQPQHF	TGTGCCAGCAGTTCCCAACTCGGTCTTTGGGGTCAGCCCCAGCATTTT
TRBJ2-6	TRBV6-2/TRBV6-3	TRBD1	.	CASSYSLRAGGTSGANVLTF	TGTGCCAGCAGTTACTCTCTCCGGGCAGGGGGAACCTCTGGGGCCAACGTCCTGACTTTC
TRBJ1-1	TRBV28	.	.	CASSSRFGTEAFF	TGTGCCAGCAGTTCGAGATTCGGCACTGAAGCTTTCTTT